Detailed here is one T cell receptor beta chain. The antigen it recognizes is unknown. Base qualities were left out, and no much larger clone turns up one base away. Library preparation used the immunoSEQ multiplex PCR assay. TCRdb holds this immuneACCESS table with in-frame rearrangements only. Some clones are missing; in checked studies, unresolved V genes explain under half, and the rest has no known cause. For this sample the table gives about 58,000 clones, of which roughly 93% were detected only once. The ten largest clones represent approximately 3.8% of the sample. V drops 5 bases and J drops 1 base, leaving 12 bases in between. Taken from the germline V gene (reference sequence), the CDR1 and CDR2 loops are SSHAT and FNYEAQ. The CDR3, from cysteine to phenylalanine, totals 14 residues. Only the CDR3 part of the read is kept: 42 bases, read in frame from the first base. The sample belongs to a study of T cell changes during pregnancy in multiple sclerosis (dated by TCRdb to about 2019). About the full investigation: The study examined how the T cell repertoire changed over the course of pregnancy in women with multiple sclerosis.

The sample was CD8+ T cells from peripheral blood mononuclear cells, taken in the second trimester of pregnancy. This sequence uses TRBV7-7 and TRBJ2-7; the D gene is possibly TRBD1, with 6 bases matching. This sequence was found in a female donor with multiple sclerosis, enrolled in a pregnancy study. The bases are TGTGCCAGCAGCGTGGGCCAGGGGTCCTACGAGCAGTACTTC. It specifies CASSVGQGSYEQYF.